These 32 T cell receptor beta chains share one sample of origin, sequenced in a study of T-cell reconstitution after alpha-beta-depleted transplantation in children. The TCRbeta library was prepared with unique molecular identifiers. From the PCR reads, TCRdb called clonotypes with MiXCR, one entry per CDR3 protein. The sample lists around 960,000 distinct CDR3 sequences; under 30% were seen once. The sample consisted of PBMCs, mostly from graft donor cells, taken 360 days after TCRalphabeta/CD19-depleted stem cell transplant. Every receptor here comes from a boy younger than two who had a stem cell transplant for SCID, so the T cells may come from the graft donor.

The DNA of the CDR3 is TGTGCCAGCAGGTGGGGCGGAACTTACGAGCAGTACTTC. The encoded protein is CASRWGGTYEQYF. The chain has TRBV28 and TRBJ2-7; TRBD1 is a possible D gene (5 bases). Looked up from germline, CDR1 is MDHEN and CDR2 is SYDVKM. V lost 6 bases and J 4 bases, leaving 13 bases between the germline ends. There are 13 residues in the CDR3.

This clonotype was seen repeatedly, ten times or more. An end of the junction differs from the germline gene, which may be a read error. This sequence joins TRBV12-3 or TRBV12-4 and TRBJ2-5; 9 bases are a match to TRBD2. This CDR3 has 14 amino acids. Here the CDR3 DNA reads TGCGCCAGCAGCCCGGGACTAGCCCAAGAGACCCAGTACTTC. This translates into CASSPGLAQETQYF.

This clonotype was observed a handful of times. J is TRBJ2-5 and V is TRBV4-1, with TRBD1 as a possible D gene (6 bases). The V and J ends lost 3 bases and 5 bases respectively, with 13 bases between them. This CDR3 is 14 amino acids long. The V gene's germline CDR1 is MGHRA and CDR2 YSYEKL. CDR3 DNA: TGCGCCAGCAGCCAGGGTCCAGGGGCGGAGACCCAGTACTTC. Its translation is CASSQGPGAETQYF.

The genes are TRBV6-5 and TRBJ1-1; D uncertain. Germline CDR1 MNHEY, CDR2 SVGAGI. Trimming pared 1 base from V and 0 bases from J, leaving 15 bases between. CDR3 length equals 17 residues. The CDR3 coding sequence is TGTGCCAGCAGTTACTTCACCGCAAGGGAGTTGAACACTGAAGCTTTCTTT. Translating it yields CASSYFTARELNTEAFF.

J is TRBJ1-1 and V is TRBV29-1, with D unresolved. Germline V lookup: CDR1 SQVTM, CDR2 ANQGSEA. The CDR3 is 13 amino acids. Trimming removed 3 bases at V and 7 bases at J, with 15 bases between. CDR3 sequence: CSVEGFGRSEAFF. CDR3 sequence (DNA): TGCAGCGTTGAGGGGTTCGGCAGAAGTGAAGCTTTCTTT.

The CDR3 region is CASSSTGLNLNTEAFF. The DNA of the CDR3 is TGCGCCAGCAGCTCGACAGGGCTCAACTTGAACACTGAAGCTTTCTTT. The chain employs TRBV5-1 and TRBJ1-1; 7 bases fit TRBD1. The CDR3 is 16 residues long. Germline V gene lookup returns CDR1 SGHRS and CDR2 YFSETQ. V was pared by 3 bases and J by 0 bases, with 8 bases of the junction left unmatched. The whole variable domain, filled in from reference TRBV5-1 and TRBJ1-1, reads KAGVTQTPRYLIKTRGQQVTLSCSPISGHRSVSWYQQTPGQGLQFLFEYFSETQRNKGNFPGRFSGRQFSNSRSEMNVSTLELGDSALYLCASSSTGLNLNTEAFFGQGTRLTVV.

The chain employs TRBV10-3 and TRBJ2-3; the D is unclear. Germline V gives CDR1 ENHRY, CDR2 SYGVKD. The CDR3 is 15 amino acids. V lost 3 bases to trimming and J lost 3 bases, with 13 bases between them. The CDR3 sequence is CAISDSVGLTDTQYF. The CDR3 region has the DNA TGTGCCATCAGTGATTCGGTCGGGCTTACAGATACGCAGTATTTT.

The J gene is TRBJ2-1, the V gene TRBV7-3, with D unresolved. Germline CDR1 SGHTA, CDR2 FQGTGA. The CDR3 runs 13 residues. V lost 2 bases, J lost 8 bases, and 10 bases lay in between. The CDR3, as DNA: TGTGCCAGCAGCTTAGGGGTTGAGGATGAGCAGTTCTTC. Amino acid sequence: CASSLGVEDEQFF.

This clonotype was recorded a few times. For the CDR3, the DNA is TGCAGTGCTAGAGATAATCCAGGCCCGGGAAGAAATACGCAGTATTTT. Its translation: CSARDNPGPGRNTQYF. The rearrangement uses TRBV20-1 and TRBJ2-3; the D gene is possibly TRBD2 (5 bases). Germline V lookup: CDR1 DFQATT, CDR2 SNEGSKA (reference sequence). Trimming shortened V by 0 bases and J by 7 bases, and 20 bases separated the two germline ends. The CDR3 is 16 residues long.

CDR3 in amino acids: CASSWTVTGELFF. The CDR3, as DNA: TGCGCCAGCAGCTGGACAGTCACCGGGGAGCTGTTTTTT. The chain recombines TRBV5-1 with TRBJ2-2, with D perhaps matching TRBD1 (6 bases). The CDR3 sequence is 13 residues long. In germline, CDR1 is SGHRS, CDR2 YFSETQ. Trimming took 3 bases from V and 4 from J, leaving 7 bases between them.

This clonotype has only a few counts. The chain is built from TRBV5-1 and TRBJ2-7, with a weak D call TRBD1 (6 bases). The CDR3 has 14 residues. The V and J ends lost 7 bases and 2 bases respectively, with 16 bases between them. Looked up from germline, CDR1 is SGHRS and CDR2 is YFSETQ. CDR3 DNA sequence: TGCGCCAGCGGGGAACAGGGCCATGCCTACGAGCAGTACTTC. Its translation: CASGEQGHAYEQYF. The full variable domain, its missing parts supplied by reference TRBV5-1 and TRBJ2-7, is KAGVTQTPRYLIKTRGQQVTLSCSPISGHRSVSWYQQTPGQGLQFLFEYFSETQRNKGNFPGRFSGRQFSNSRSEMNVSTLELGDSALYLCASGEQGHAYEQYFGPGTRLTVT.

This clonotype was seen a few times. CDR3 residues: CASSLYLVLFDEQFF. The CDR3 DNA sequence: TGTGCCAGCAGTTTATACCTAGTACTGTTCGATGAGCAGTTCTTC. The J gene is TRBJ2-1, the V gene TRBV28; no firm D call. The CDR3 is 15 amino acids. V was clipped by 1 base and J by 8 bases, with 15 bases between them. Germline CDR1 is MDHEN and CDR2 is SYDVKM. Looking up the rest from reference TRBV28 and TRBJ2-1 gives the full variable domain: DVKVTQSSRYLVKRTGEKVFLECVQDMDHENMFWYRQDPGLGLRLIYFSYDVKMKEKGDIPEGYSVSREKKERFSLILESASTNQTSMYLCASSLYLVLFDEQFFGPGTRLTVL.

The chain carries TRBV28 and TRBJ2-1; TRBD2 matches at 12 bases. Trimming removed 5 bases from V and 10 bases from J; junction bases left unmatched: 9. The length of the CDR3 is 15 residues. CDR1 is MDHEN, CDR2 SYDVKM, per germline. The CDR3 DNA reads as TGTGCCAGCAGTCCACCTAGCGGGGGGGCGGAAGAGCAGTTCTTC. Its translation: CASSPPSGGAEEQFF.

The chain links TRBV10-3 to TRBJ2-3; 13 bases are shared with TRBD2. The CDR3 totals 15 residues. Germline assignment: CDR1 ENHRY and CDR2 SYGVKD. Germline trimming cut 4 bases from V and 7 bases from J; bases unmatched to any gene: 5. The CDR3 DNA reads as TGTGCCATCAGTGTTGGGACTAGCGGGGCTAATACGCAGTATTTT. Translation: CAISVGTSGANTQYF.

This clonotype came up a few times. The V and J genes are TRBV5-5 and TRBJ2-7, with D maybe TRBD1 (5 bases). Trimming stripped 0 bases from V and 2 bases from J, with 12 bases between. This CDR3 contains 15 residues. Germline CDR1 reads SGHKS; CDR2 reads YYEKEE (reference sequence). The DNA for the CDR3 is TGTGCCAGCAGCTTGGCTCGGCAGGGCCCCTACGAGCAGTACTTC. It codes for CASSLARQGPYEQYF.

The CDR3 is CASHSYGTDTQYF. DNA of the CDR3: TGCGCCAGCCATTCCTACGGTACAGATACGCAGTATTTT. The rearrangement joins TRBV5-1 to TRBJ2-3, with D unclear. The ends were cut back, 7 bases at V and 3 bases at J, with 12 bases in the middle. The CDR3 loop spans 13 amino acids. CDR1 and CDR2 from the germline V gene are SGHRS and YFSETQ.

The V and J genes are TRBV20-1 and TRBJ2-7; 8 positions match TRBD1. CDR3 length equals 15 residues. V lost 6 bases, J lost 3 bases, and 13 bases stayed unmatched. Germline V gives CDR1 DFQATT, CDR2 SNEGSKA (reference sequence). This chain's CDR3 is CSAKPGGIPLYEQYF. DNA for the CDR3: TGCAGTGCCAAGCCAGGGGGCATACCTCTCTACGAGCAGTACTTC.

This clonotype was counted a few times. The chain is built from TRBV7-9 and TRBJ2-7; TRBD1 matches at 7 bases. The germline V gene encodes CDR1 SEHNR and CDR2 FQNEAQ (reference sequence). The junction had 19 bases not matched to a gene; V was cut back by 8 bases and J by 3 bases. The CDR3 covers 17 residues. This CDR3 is CASLDTRTGPWVYEQYF. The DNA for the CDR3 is TGTGCCAGCTTAGATACCAGGACAGGTCCCTGGGTCTACGAGCAGTACTTC.

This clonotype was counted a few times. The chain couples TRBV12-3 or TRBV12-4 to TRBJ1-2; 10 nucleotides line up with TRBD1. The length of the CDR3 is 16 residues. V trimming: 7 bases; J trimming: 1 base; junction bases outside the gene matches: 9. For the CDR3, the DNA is TGTGCCAGCACTCAGGGACAGGGGAGCGGTAACTATGGCTACACCTTC. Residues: CASTQGQGSGNYGYTF.

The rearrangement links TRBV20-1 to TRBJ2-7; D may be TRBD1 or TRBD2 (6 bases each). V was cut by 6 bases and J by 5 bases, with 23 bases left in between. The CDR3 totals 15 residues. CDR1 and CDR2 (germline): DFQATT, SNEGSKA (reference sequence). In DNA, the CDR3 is TGCAGTGCGGGCGACGTGGGGGGCAAACGTAACGAGCAGTACTTC. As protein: CSAGDVGGKRNEQYF.

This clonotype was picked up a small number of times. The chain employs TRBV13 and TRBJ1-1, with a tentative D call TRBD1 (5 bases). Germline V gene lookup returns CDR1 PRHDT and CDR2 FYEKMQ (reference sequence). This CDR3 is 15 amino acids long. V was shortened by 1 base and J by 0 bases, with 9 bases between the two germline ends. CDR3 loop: CASSLVARVNTEAFF. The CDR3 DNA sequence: TGTGCCAGCAGCTTAGTGGCCAGGGTGAACACTGAAGCTTTCTTT.

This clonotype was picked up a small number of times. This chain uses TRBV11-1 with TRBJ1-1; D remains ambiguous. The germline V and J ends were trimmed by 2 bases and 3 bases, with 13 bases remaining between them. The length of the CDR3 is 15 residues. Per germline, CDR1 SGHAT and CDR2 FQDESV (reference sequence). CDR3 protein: CASSLSGSEDTEAFF. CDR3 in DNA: TGTGCCAGCAGCTTAAGCGGGAGTGAGGACACTGAAGCTTTCTTT.

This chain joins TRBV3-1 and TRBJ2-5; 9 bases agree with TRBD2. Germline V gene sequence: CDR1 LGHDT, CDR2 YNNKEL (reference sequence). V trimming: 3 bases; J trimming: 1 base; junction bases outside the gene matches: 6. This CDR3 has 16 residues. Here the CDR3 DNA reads TGTGCCAGCAGCCACCGACTAGCGGACTTCCAAGAGACCCAGTACTTC. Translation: CASSHRLADFQETQYF.

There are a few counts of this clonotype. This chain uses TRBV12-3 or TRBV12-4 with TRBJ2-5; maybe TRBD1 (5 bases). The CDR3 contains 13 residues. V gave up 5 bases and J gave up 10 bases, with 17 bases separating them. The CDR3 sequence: CASSRGSPAVQYF. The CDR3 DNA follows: TGTGCCAGCAGTAGGGGTTCTCCGGCGGTCCAGTACTTC.

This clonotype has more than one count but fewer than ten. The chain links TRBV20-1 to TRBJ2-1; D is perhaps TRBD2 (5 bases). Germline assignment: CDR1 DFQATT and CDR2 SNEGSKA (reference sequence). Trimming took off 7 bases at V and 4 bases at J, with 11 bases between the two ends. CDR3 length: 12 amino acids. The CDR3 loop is CSESGGYNEQFF. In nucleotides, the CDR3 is TGCAGTGAGAGCGGAGGATACAATGAGCAGTTCTTC.

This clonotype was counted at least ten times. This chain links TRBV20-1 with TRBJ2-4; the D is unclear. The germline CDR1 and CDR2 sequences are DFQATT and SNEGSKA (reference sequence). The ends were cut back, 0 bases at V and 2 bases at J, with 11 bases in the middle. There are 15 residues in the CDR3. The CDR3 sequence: CSARDWASPKNIQYF. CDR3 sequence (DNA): TGCAGTGCTAGAGACTGGGCTTCGCCCAAAAACATTCAGTACTTC.

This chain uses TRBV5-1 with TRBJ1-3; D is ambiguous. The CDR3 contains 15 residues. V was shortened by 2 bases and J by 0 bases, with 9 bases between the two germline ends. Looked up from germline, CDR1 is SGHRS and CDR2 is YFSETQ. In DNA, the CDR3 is TGCGCCAGCAGCTTACCGACGGACTCTGGAAACACCATATATTTT. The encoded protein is CASSLPTDSGNTIYF.

The CDR3 protein is CASRKDRVFGYTF. DNA of the CDR3: TGTGCCAGCAGGAAAGACAGAGTGTTTGGCTACACCTTC. The chain carries TRBV28 and TRBJ1-2, with D perhaps TRBD1 (5 bases). The CDR3 is 13 residues long. In germline, CDR1 is MDHEN, CDR2 SYDVKM. Trimming took off 6 bases at V and 7 bases at J, with 15 bases between the two ends.

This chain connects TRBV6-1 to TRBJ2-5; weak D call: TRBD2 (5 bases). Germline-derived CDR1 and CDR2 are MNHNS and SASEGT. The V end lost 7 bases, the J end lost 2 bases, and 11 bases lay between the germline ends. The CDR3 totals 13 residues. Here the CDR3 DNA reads TGTGCCAGCATTAGGAGGCTTCAAGAGACCCAGTACTTC. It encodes CASIRRLQETQYF.

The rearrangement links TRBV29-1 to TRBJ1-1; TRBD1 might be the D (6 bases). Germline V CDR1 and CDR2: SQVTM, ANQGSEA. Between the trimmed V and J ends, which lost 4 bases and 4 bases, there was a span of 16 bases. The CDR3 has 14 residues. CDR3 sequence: CSVGGRGGSTEAFF. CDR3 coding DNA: TGCAGCGTTGGGGGCCGAGGGGGTAGCACTGAAGCTTTCTTT.

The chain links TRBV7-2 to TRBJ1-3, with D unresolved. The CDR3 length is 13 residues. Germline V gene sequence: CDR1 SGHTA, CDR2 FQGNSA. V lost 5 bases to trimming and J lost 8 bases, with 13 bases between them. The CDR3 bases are TGTGCCAGCAGCCCCAGCCCGGGTTACACCATATATTTT. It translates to CASSPSPGYTIYF.

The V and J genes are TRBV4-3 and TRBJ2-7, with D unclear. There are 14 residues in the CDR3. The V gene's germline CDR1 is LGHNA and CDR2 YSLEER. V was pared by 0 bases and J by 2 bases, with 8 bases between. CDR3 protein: CASSQEDGTYEQYF. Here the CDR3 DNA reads TGCGCCAGCAGCCAAGAGGACGGAACCTACGAGCAGTACTTC.